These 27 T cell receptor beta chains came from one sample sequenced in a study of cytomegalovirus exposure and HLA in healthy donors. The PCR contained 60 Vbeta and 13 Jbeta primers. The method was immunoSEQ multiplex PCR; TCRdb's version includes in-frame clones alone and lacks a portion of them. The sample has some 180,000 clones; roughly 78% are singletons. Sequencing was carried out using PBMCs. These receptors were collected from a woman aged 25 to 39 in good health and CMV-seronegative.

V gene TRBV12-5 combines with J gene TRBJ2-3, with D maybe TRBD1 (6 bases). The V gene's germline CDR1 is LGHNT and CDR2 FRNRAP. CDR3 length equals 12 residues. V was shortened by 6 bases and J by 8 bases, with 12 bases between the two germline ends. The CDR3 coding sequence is TGTGCTAGTGGCCTACAGGGCGGTACGCAGTATTTT. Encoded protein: CASGLQGGTQYF.

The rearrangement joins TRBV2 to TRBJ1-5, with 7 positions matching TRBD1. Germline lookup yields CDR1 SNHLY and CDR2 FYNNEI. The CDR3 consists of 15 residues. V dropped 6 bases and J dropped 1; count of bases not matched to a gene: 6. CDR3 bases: TGTGCCAGCAGGGGGGGACAGTGGAGCAATCAGCCCCAGCATTTT. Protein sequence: CASRGGQWSNQPQHF.

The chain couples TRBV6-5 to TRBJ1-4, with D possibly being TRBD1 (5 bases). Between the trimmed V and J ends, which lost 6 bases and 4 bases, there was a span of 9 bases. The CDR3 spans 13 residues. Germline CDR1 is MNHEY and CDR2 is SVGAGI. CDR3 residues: CASRGTVNEKLFF. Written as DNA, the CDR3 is TGTGCCAGCAGGGGGACTGTTAATGAAAAACTGTTTTTT.

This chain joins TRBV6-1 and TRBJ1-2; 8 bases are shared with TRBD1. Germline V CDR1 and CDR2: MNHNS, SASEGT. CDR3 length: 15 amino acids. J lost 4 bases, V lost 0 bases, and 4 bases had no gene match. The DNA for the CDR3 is TGTGCCAGCAGTGAAGCAGGCAGGGGGCTCTATGGCTACACCTTC. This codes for CASSEAGRGLYGYTF.

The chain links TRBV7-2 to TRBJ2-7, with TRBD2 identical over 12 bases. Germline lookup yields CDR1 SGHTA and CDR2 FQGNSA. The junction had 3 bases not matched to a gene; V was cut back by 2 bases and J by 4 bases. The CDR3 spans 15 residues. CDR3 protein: CASSLTSGGSYEQYF. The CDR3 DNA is TGTGCCAGCAGCTTAACTAGCGGGGGGTCGTACGAGCAGTACTTC.

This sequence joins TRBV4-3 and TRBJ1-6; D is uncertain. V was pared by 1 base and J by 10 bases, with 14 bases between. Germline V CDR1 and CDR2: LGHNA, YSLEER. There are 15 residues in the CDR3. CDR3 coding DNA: TGCGCCAGCAGCCAAGTAGGCCGGGGAAGCTCACCCCTCCACTTT. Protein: CASSQVGRGSSPLHF.

The chain's CDR3 is CAWSVLGQASDTQYF. The CDR3 region has the DNA TGTGCCTGGAGTGTACTTGGACAGGCCTCAGATACGCAGTATTTT. This sequence joins TRBV30 and TRBJ2-3; 7 bases match TRBD1. V shed 0 bases, J shed 4 bases, and the junction held 7 bases outside the gene matches. The CDR3 loop spans 15 amino acids. Per the germline V gene, CDR1 is GTSNPN and CDR2 is SVGIG (reference sequence).

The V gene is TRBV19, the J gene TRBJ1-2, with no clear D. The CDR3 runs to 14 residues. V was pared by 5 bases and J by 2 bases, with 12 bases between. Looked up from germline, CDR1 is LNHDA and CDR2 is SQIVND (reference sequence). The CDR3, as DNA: TGTGCCAGTAGTTCCCTTGCGTCAAACTATGGCTACACCTTC. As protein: CASSSLASNYGYTF.

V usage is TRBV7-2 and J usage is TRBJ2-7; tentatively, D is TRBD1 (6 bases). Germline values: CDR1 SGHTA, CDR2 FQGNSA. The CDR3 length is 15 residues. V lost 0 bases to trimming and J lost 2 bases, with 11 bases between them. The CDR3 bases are TGTGCCAGCAGCTTAGCGGGGGCCGCCACCTACGAGCAGTACTTC. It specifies CASSLAGAATYEQYF.

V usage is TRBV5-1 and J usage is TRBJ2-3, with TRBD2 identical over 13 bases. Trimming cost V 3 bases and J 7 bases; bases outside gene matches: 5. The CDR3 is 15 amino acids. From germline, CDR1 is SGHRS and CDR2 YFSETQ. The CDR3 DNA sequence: TGCGCCAGCAGCTCCTGGACTAGCGGGGGCTATACGCAGTATTTT. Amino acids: CASSSWTSGGYTQYF.

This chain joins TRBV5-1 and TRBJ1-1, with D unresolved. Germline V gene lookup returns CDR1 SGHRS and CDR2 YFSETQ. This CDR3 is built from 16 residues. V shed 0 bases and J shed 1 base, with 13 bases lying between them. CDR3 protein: CASSLEVWPTNTEAFF. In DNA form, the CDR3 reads TGCGCCAGCAGCTTGGAAGTTTGGCCCACGAACACTGAAGCTTTCTTT. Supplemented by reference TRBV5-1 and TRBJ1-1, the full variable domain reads KAGVTQTPRYLIKTRGQQVTLSCSPISGHRSVSWYQQTPGQGLQFLFEYFSETQRNKGNFPGRFSGRQFSNSRSEMNVSTLELGDSALYLCASSLEVWPTNTEAFFGQGTRLTVV.

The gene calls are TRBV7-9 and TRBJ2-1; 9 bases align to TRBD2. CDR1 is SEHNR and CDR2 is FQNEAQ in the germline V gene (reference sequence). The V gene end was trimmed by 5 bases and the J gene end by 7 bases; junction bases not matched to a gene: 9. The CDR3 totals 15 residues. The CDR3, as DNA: TGTGCCAGCAGCCCTTGGCGGGGGGGCGGGAATGAGCAGTTCTTC. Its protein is CASSPWRGGGNEQFF.

CDR3 in DNA: TGCGCCAGCAGCCAAGAAAACAATGGCTACACCTTC. Its translation is CASSQENNGYTF. The chain links TRBV4-1 to TRBJ1-2, with no clear D. The CDR3 length is 12 residues. Trimming took off 0 bases at V and 6 bases at J, with 5 bases between the two ends. CDR1 and CDR2 (germline): MGHRA, YSYEKL.

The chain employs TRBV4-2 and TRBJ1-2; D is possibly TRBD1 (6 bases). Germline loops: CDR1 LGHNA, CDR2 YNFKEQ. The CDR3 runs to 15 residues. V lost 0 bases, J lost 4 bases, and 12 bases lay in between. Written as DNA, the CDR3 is TGTGCCAGCAGCCAAGATCAGGGGACCGCCTATGGCTACACCTTC. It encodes CASSQDQGTAYGYTF.

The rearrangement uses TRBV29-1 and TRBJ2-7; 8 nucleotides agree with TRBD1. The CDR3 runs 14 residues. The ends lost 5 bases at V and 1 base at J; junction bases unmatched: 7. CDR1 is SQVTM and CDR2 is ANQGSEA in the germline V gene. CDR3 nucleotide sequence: TGCAGCGTTTCACGGGGACAGGCTTCCTACGAGCAGTACTTC. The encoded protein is CSVSRGQASYEQYF.

The CDR3 DNA reads TGCGCCAGCAGCCAAGACTGGGCCCGACAGGGCTACACCTTC. As protein: CASSQDWARQGYTF. The V gene is TRBV4-3, the J gene TRBJ1-2, with a weak D call TRBD1 (5 bases). This CDR3 spans 14 amino acids. V gave up 0 bases and J gave up 8 bases, with 13 bases separating them. Per germline, CDR1 LGHNA and CDR2 YSLEER.

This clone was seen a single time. The CDR3 sequence is CASTGTDEYEQFF. The CDR3 bases are TGTGCCAGTACTGGGACAGACGAATATGAGCAGTTCTTC. V and J are TRBV19 and TRBJ2-1, with 7 bases aligning to TRBD1. Germline CDR1 and CDR2: LNHDA and SQIVND (reference sequence). Trimming cost V 7 bases and J 8 bases; bases outside gene matches: 8. The CDR3 contains 13 residues.

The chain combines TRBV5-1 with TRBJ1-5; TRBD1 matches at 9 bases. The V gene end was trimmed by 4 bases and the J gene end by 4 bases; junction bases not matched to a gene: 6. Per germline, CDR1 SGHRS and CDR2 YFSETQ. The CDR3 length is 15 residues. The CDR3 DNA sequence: TGCGCCAGCAGCGTACAGGGGGCGGCAAATCAGCCCCAGCATTTT. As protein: CASSVQGAANQPQHF. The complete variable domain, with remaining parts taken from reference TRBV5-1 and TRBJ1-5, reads KAGVTQTPRYLIKTRGQQVTLSCSPISGHRSVSWYQQTPGQGLQFLFEYFSETQRNKGNFPGRFSGRQFSNSRSEMNVSTLELGDSALYLCASSVQGAANQPQHFGDGTRLSIL.

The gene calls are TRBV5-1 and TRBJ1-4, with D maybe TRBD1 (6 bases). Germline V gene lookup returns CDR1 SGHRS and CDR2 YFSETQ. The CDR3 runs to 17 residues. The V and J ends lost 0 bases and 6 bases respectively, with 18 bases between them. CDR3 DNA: TGCGCCAGCAGCTTGGAAGCCGGGACACGGGTGGATGAAAAACTGTTTTTT. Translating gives CASSLEAGTRVDEKLFF.

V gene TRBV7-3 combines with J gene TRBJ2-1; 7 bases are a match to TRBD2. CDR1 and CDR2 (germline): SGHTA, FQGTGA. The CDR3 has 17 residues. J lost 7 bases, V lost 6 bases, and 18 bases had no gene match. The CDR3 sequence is CASSKTFQRGALNEQFF. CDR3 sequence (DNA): TGTGCCAGCAGTAAAACGTTTCAGCGGGGTGCCCTTAATGAGCAGTTCTTC.

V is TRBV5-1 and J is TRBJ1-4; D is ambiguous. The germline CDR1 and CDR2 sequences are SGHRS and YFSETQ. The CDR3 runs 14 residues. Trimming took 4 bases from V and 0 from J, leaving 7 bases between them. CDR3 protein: CASSRETTNEKLFF. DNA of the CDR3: TGCGCCAGCAGCCGAGAAACAACTAATGAAAAACTGTTTTTT.

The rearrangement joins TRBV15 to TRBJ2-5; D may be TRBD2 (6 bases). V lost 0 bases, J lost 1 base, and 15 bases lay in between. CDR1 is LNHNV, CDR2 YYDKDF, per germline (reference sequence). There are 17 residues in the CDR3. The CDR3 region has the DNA TGTGCCACCAGCAGAGACCGCCTTAGGAGGGCCCAAGAGACCCAGTACTTC. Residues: CATSRDRLRRAQETQYF.

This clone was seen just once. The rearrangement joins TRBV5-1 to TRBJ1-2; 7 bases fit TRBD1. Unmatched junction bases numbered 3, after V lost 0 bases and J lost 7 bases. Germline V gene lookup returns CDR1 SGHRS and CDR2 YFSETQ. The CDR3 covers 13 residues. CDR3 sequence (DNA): TGCGCCAGCAGCTTGGGAGGGGGCTCTGGCTACACCTTC. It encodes CASSLGGGSGYTF.

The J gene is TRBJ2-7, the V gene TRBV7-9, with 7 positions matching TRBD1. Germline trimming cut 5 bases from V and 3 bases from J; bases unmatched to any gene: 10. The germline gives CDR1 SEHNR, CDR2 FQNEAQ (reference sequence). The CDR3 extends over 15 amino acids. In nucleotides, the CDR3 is TGTGCCAGCAGCATGCTGACAGGGTACGGCTACGAGCAGTACTTC. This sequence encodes CASSMLTGYGYEQYF. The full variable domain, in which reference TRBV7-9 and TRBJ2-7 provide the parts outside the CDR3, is DTGVSQNPRHKITKRGQNVTFRCDPISEHNRLYWYRQTLGQGPEFLTYFQNEAQLEKSRLLSDRFSAERPKGSFSTLEIQRTEQGDSAMYLCASSMLTGYGYEQYFGPGTRLTVT.

CDR3 protein: CAWSVRVGTGGYYSNQPQHF. The DNA for the CDR3 is TGTGCCTGGAGTGTACGGGTCGGGACAGGGGGTTACTATAGCAATCAGCCCCAGCATTTT. V is TRBV30 and J is TRBJ1-5; 11 bases match TRBD1. The CDR3 has 20 amino acids. The V gene's germline CDR1 is GTSNPN and CDR2 SVGIG (reference sequence). Trimming removed 0 bases from V and 0 bases from J; junction bases left unmatched: 13.

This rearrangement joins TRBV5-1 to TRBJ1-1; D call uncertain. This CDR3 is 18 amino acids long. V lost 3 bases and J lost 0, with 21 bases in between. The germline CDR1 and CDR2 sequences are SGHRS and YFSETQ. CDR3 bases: TGCGCCAGCAGCTCCGGACCGGGAGGATACGGCATGAACACTGAAGCTTTCTTT. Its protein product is CASSSGPGGYGMNTEAFF.

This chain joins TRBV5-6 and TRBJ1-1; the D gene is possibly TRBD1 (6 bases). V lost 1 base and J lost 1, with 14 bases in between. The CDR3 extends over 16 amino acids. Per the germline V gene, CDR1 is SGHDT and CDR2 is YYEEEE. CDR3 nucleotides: TGTGCCAGCAGCTTGCCTCAGGGGACAAGGAACACTGAAGCTTTCTTT. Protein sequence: CASSLPQGTRNTEAFF.